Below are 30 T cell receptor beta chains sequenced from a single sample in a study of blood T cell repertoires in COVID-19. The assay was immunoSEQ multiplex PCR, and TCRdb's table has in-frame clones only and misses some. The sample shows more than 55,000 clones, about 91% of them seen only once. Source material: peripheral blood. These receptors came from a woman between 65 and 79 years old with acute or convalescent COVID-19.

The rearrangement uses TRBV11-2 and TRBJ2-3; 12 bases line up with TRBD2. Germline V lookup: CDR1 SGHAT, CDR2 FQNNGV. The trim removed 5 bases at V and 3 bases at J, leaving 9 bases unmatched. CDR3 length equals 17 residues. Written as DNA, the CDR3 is TGTGCCAGCAGCCCCCGACTAGCGGGGGACGTTACAGATACGCAGTATTTT. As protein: CASSPRLAGDVTDTQYF.

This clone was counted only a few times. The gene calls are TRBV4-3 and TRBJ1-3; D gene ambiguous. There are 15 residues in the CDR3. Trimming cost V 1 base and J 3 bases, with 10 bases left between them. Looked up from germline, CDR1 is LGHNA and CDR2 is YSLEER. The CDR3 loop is CASSQGPGVGNTIYF. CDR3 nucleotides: TGCGCCAGCAGCCAAGGTCCCGGGGTTGGAAACACCATATATTTT.

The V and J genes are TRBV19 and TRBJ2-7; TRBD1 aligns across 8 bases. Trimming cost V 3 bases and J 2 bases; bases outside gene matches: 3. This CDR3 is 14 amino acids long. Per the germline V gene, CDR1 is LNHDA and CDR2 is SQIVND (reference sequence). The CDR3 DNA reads TGTGCCAGTAGTATCCCGGGACAGGCCTACGAGCAGTACTTC. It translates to CASSIPGQAYEQYF.

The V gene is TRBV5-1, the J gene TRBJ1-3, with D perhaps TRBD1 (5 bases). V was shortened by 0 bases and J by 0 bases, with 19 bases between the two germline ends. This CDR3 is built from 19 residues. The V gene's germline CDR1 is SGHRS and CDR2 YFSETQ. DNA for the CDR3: TGCGCCAGCAGCTTGGCTATGGGCTCGACAGCCTTCTCTGGAAACACCATATATTTT. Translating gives CASSLAMGSTAFSGNTIYF.

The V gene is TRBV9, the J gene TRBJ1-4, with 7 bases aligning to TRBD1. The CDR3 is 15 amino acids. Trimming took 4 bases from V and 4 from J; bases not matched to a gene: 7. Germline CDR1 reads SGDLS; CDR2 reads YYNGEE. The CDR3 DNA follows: TGTGCCAGCAGCAAAAGACAGGGTAGTAATGAAAAACTGTTTTTT. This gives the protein CASSKRQGSNEKLFF.

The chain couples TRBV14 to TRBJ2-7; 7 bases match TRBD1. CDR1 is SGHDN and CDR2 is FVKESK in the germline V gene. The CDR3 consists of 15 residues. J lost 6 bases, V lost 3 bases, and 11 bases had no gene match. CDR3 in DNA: TGTGCCAGCAGCCACCCTCGGACAGGCAACCGCGAGCAGTACTTC. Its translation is CASSHPRTGNREQYF. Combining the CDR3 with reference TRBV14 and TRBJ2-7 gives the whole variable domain EAGVTQFPSHSVIEKGQTVTLRCDPISGHDNLYWYRRVMGKEIKFLLHFVKESKQDESGMPNNRFLAERTGGTYSTLKVQPAELEDSGVYFCASSHPRTGNREQYFGPGTRLTVT.

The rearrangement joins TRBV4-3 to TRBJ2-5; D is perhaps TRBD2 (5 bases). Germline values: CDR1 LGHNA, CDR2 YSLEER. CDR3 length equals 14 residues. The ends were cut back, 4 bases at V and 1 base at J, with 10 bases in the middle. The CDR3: CASSRRAGQETQYF. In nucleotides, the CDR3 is TGCGCCAGCAGCCGTCGGGCGGGCCAAGAGACCCAGTACTTC.

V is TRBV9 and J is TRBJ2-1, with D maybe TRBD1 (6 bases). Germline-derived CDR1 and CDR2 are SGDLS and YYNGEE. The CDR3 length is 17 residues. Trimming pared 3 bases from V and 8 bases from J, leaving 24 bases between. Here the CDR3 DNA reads TGTGCCAGCAGCGAAGGGTTACAGGGCCGCTCCCGGGATGAGCAGTTCTTC. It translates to CASSEGLQGRSRDEQFF.

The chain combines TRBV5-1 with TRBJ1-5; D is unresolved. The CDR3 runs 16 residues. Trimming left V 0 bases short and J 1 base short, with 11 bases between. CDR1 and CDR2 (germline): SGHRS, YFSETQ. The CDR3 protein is CASSLGDAGSNQPQHF. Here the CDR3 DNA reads TGCGCCAGCAGCTTGGGAGATGCGGGGAGCAATCAGCCCCAGCATTTT.

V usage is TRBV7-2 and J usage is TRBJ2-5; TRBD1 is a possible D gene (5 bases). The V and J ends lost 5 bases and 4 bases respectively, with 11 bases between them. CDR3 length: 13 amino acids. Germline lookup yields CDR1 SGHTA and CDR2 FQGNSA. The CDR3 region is CASSGVRVETQYF. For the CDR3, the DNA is TGTGCCAGCAGCGGGGTCAGGGTAGAGACCCAGTACTTC.

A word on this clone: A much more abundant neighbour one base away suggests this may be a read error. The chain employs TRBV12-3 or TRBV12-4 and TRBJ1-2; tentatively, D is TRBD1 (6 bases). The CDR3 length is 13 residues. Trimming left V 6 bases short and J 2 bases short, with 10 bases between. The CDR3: CASSRGQNYGYTF. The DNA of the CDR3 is TGTGCCAGCAGCCGTGGACAGAACTATGGCTACACCTTC.

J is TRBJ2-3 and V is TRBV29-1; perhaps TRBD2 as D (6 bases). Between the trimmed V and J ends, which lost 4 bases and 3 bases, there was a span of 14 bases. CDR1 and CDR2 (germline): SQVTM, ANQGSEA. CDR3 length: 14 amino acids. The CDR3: CSVVGGKGTDTQYF. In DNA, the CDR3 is TGCAGCGTTGTCGGAGGGAAGGGGACAGATACGCAGTATTTT.

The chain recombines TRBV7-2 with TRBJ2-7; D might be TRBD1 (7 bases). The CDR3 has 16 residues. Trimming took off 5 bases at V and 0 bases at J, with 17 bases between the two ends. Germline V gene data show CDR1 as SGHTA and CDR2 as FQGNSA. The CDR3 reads CASSAQGTRSSYEQYF. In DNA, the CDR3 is TGTGCCAGCAGCGCACAGGGGACTCGCTCCTCCTACGAGCAGTACTTC.

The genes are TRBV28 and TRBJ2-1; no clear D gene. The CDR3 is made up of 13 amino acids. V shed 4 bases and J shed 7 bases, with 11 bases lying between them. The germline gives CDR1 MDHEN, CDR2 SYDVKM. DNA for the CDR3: TGTGCCAGCAGTTCAACAATGAAGAATGAGCAGTTCTTC. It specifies CASSSTMKNEQFF.

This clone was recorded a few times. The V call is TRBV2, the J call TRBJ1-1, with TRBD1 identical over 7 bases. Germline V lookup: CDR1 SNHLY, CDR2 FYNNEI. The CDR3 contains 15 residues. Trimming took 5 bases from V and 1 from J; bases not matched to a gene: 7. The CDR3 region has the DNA TGTGCCAGCAGTCAAGACAGGGTTGGGAACACTGAAGCTTTCTTT. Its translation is CASSQDRVGNTEAFF.

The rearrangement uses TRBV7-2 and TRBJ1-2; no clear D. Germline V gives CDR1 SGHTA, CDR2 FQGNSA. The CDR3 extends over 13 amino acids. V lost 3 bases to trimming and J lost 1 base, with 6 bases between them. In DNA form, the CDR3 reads TGTGCCAGCAGCTTGAACAGTAACTATGGCTACACCTTC. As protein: CASSLNSNYGYTF.

This CDR3 reads CASSATLAADTQYF. Written as DNA, the CDR3 is TGTGCCAGCAGCGCTACCCTAGCAGCGGATACGCAGTATTTT. The chain links TRBV7-9 to TRBJ2-3; perhaps TRBD2 as D (5 bases). V was shortened by 5 bases and J by 6 bases, with 15 bases between the two germline ends. The CDR3 consists of 14 residues. The germline CDR1 and CDR2 sequences are SEHNR and FQNEAQ (reference sequence).

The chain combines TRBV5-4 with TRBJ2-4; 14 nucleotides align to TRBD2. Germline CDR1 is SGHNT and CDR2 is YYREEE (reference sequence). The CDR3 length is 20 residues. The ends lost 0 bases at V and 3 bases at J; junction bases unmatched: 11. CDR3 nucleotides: TGTGCCAGCAGCTTGGGAGAGGGACTAGCGGGGGTACCTAGCAAAAACATTCAGTACTTC. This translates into CASSLGEGLAGVPSKNIQYF.

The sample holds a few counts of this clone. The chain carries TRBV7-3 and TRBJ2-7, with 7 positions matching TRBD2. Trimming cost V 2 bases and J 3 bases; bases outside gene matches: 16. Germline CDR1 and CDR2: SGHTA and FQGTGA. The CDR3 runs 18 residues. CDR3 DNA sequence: TGTGCCAGCAGCTTAGTTGGGGTCTTAGAAGCGGGACGCTACGAGCAGTACTTC. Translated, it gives CASSLVGVLEAGRYEQYF.

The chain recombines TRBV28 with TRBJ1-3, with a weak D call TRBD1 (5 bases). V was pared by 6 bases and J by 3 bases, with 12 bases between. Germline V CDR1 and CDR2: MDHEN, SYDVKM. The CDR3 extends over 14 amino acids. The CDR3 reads CASSQGGGGNTIYF. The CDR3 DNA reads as TGTGCCAGCAGCCAGGGAGGTGGTGGAAACACCATATATTTT.

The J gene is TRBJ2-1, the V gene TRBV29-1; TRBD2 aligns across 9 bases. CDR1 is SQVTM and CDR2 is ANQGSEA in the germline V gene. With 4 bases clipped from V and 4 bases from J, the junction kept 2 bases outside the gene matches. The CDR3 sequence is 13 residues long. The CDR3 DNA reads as TGCAGCGTTGTGGCGGGAGGGTACAATGAGCAGTTCTTC. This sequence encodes CSVVAGGYNEQFF.

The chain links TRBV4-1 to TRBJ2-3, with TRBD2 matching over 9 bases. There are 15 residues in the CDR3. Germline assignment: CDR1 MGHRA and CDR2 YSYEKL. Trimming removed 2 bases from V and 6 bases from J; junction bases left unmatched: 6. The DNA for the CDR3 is TGCGCCAGCAGCCAAATTAGCGGGAGATTTGATACGCAGTATTTT. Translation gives CASSQISGRFDTQYF.

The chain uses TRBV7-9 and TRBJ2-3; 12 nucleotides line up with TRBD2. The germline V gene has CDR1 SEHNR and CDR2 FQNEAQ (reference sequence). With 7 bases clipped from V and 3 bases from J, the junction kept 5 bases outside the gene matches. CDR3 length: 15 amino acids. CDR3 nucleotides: TGTGCCAGCACCCTTCTAGCGGGAGGGACAGATACGCAGTATTTT. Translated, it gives CASTLLAGGTDTQYF.

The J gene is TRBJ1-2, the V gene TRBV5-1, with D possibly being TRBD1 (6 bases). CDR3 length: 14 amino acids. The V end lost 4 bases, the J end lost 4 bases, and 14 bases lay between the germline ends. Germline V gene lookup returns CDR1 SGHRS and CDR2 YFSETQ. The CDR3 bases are TGCGCCAGCAGCCGGACAGACCTTCCCTATGGCTACACCTTC. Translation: CASSRTDLPYGYTF.

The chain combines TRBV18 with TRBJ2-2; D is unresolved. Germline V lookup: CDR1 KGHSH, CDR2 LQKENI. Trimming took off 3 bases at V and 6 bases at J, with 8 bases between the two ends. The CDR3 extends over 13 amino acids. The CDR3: CASSPIESGELFF. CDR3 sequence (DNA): TGTGCCAGCTCACCGATAGAATCCGGGGAGCTGTTTTTT.

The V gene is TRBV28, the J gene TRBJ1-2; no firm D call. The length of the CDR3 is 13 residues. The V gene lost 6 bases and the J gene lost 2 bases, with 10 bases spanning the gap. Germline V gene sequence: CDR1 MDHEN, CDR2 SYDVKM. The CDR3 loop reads CASRINSNYGYTF. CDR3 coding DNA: TGTGCCAGCAGGATTAACAGCAACTATGGCTACACCTTC.

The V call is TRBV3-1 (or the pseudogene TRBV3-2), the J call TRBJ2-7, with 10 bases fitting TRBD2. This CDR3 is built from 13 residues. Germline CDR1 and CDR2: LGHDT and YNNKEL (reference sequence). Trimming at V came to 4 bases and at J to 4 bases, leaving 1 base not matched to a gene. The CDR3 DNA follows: TGTGCCAGCAGCCGGACTAGCGGTTACGAGCAGTACTTC. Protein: CASSRTSGYEQYF.

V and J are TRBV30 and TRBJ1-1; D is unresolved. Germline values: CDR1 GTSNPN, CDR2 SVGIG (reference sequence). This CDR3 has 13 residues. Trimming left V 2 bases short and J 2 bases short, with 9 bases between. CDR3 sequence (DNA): TGTGCCTGGAGTCCAGGTTATAACACTGAAGCTTTCTTT. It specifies CAWSPGYNTEAFF.

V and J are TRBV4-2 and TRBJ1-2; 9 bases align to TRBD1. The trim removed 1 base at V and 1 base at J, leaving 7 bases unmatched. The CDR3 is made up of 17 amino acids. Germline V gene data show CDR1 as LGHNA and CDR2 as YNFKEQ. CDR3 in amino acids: CASSQGTGAVLNYGYTF. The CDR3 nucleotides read TGTGCCAGCAGCCAAGGGACAGGGGCCGTTCTTAACTATGGCTACACCTTC.

CDR3 sequence (DNA): TGTGCCAGCAGTCCTTCACAGGGTTGGGGCACTGAAGCTTTCTTT. It codes for CASSPSQGWGTEAFF. The chain is built from TRBV28 and TRBJ1-1, with D possibly TRBD1 on 6 matching bases. The CDR3 has 15 residues. Germline loops: CDR1 MDHEN, CDR2 SYDVKM. The V gene lost 5 bases and the J gene lost 4 bases, with 17 bases spanning the gap.